The source of this T cell receptor (beta chain) is a study of T-cell reconstitution after alpha-beta-depleted transplantation in children. In its sample, this clonotype was seen a few times. This CDR3 has 17 residues. Per the germline V gene, CDR1 is MNHNS and CDR2 is SASEGT. The V gene lost 0 bases and the J gene lost 10 bases, with 19 bases spanning the gap. Researchers prepared the TCRbeta library using unique molecular identifiers, the study reports. TCRdb used MiXCR to reprocess the PCR reads, holding one entry per CDR3 protein. This table holds roughly 500,000 distinct CDR3 sequences, about an eighth found once.

The V and J genes are TRBV6-1 and TRBJ1-6; TRBD1 might be the D (6 bases). The sample here was PBMCs from the stem cell graft donor, taken from the stem cell graft. The receptor was derived from a human donor who donated a stem cell graft to a child with combined immunodeficiency. This CDR3 reads CASSEALPGQINSPLHF. CDR3 coding DNA: TGTGCCAGCAGTGAAGCCCTTCCGGGACAAATTAACTCACCCCTCCACTTT.